This TCR beta chain was retrieved from a study of shared clonotypes between healthy human individuals. Repertoires were generated with immunoSEQ multiplex PCR, while TCRdb's copy carries only in-frame clones and drops some. Of about 2.5 million clones in the sample, 85% to 95% were seen once. The TCR was taken from a man younger than 35 in good health. Some clones in this sample may be carry-over from other donors' samples. Material: naive CD4+ T cells from PBMCs. The subset was: CD45RA+ positively selected.

The DNA for the CDR3 is TGTGCCAGCAGTTTACGACTCCAGGGTGGGGAAAAACTGTTTTTT. Its translation: CASSLRLQGGEKLFF. The chain recombines TRBV27 with TRBJ1-4, with D tentatively TRBD1 (5 bases). There are 15 residues in the CDR3. Per the germline V gene, CDR1 is MNHEY and CDR2 is SMNVEV (reference sequence). Trimming stripped 2 bases from V and 8 bases from J, with 15 bases between.